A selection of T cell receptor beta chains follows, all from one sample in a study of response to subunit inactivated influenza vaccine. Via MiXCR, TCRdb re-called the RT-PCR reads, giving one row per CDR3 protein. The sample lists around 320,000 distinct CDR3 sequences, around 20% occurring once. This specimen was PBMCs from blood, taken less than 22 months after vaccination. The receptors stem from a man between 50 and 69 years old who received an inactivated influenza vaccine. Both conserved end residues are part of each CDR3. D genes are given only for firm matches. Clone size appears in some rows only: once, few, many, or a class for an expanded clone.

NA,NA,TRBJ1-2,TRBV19,TGTGCCAGTAGTATACGCGACAGGTACTATGGCTACACCTTC,CASSIRDRYYGYTF
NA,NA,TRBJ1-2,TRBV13,TGTGCCAGCAGCCGTTATCCGGTCTCGGGCTACACCTTC,CASSRYPVSGYTF
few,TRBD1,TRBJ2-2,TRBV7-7,TGTGCTAGCAGCTGGGGACAGGGGCCAGAGGGCACCGGGGAGCTGTTTTTT,CASSWGQGPEGTGELFF
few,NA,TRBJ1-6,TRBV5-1,TGCGCCAGCAGCTTGAGACTGGGGGAAAATTCACCCCTCCACTTT,CASSLRLGENSPLHF
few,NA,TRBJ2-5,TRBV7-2,TGTGCCAGCAGATACACAGGGCAAGAGACCCAGTACTTC,CASRYTGQETQYF
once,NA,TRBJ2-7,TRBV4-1,TGCGCCAGCAGCCCCGAGGGCCACAGAGACTACGAGCAGTACTTC,CASSPEGHRDYEQYF
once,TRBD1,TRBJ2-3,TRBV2,TGTGCCAGCAGTGTTTGGACAGGAAGCAACACGGATACGCAGTATTTT,CASSVWTGSNTDTQYF
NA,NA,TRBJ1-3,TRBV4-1,TGCGCCAGCAGCCAAGAACAGGCCTTCTCTGGAAACACCATATATTTT,CASSQEQAFSGNTIYF
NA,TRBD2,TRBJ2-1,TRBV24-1,TGTGCCACCGCTCGAGGAGGCGGGGGGGACAATGAGCAGTTCTTC,CATARGGGGDNEQFF
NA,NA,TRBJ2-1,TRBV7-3,TGTGCCAGCAGCTTAACAGCTCAAAATGAGCAGTTCTTC,CASSLTAQNEQFF
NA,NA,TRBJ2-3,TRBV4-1,TGCGCCAGCAGCCGAATTACCTCTGGGGATACGCAGTATTTT,CASSRITSGDTQYF
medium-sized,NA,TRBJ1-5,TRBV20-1,TGCAGTGCCTTTGGGGGGACTCAGCCCCAGCATTTT,CSAFGGTQPQHF